These T cell receptor beta chains were read from a single sample in a study of shared clonotypes between healthy human individuals. The method was immunoSEQ multiplex PCR; TCRdb's version includes in-frame clones alone and lacks a portion of them. The repertoire holds about 490,000 clones, with 76% as singletons. Sequencing was done on a sample of PBMCs. The receptors were sampled from a woman aged 40-49 years in good health. Some clones in this sample may be carry-over from other donors' samples. Both conserved end residues are part of each CDR3.

V	J	CDR3
TRBV2	TRBJ1-3	CASTIRQSGNTIYF
TRBV5-1	TRBJ2-1	CASSWTTGGFYNEQFF
TRBV25-1	TRBJ2-5	CASSAAKGTETQYF
TRBV7-3	TRBJ2-3	CASSLRGGLTDTQYF
TRBV2	TRBJ1-6	CASSPNRGRYSPLHF
TRBV5-1	TRBJ2-5	CASSSQGGETQYF
TRBV30	TRBJ1-1	CAWREGRSEAFF
TRBV5-8	TRBJ2-2	CASSLDLRELFF
TRBV18	TRBJ1-1	CASSPPGDLNTEAFF
TRBV10-2	TRBJ2-4	CASSDREEGWNIQYF
TRBV14	TRBJ1-2	CASSQDVDNWGYTF
TRBV28	TRBJ2-7	CASSLVGGVDEQYF
TRBV7-2	TRBJ2-1	CASSLSPSGRWQFF
TRBV10-3	TRBJ1-1	CAIRRQGNTEAFF
TRBV19	TRBJ2-5	CASSSQEHWETQYF
TRBV11-3	TRBJ2-1	CASSRGDEQFF
TRBV28	TRBJ2-1	CASSDSAGGREEQFF
TRBV28	TRBJ2-5	CASSFTSPGTQYF
TRBV7-2	TRBJ2-1	CASSFSGTLGEQFF
TRBV15	TRBJ2-7	CATSRGQPYEQYF
TRBV15	TRBJ2-5	CATSRDSSQGKTQYF
TRBV29-1	TRBJ2-3	CSVRFAGGEGSTDTQYF
TRBV7-2	TRBJ2-7	CASSLGWLGEQYF
TRBV9	TRBJ1-5	CASSADGVRQPQHF
TRBV6-5	TRBJ1-5	CASRTRDSNQPQHF
TRBV28	.	CASSFGTSGSFSYEQYF